Following are 2 T cell receptor beta chains from one sample sequenced in a study of cytomegalovirus exposure and HLA in healthy donors. The PCR ran on 60 Vbeta and 13 Jbeta primers. TCRdb keeps only in-frame clones here, not all; method: immunoSEQ multiplex PCR. The sample lists tens of thousands of clones; roughly 80% were seen once. Sequenced input: PBMCs. All receptors come from a girl aged 2-10 years in good health and CMV-seropositive.

This clone came up once. The CDR3 bases are TGTGCCAGCAGTCGTCTAATAGATACGCAGTATTTT. This encodes CASSRLIDTQYF. This chain links TRBV2 with TRBJ2-3, with D unresolved. Trimming removed 5 bases from V and 5 bases from J, with 8 bases in between. This CDR3 region has 12 residues. Germline V CDR1 and CDR2: SNHLY, FYNNEI.

The CDR3 region has the DNA TGTGCCAGCAGTTCCCGGACAGGGGCGGACACCTTC. Its translation is CASSSRTGADTF. The V and J genes are TRBV28 and TRBJ1-2, with 9 bases aligning to TRBD1. The CDR3 is 12 amino acids. Germline values: CDR1 MDHEN, CDR2 SYDVKM. V lost 4 bases, J lost 12 bases, and 6 bases stayed unmatched.